The present entry profiles one TCR beta chain with its context. Its antigen remains unknown. These data are taken from a study of T-cell memory formation after mild COVID-19. V dropped 0 bases and J dropped 8 bases, with 7 bases sitting between them. The CDR3 runs 12 residues. The germline V gene has CDR1 LNHNV and CDR2 YYDKDF (reference sequence). A single record per CDR3 protein comes from TCRdb applying MiXCR to the 5' RACE reads. The sample holds 110,000 to 150,000 distinct CDR3 sequences, less than 25% seen once. Findings and caveats of the study: Clones contracting day 15 to 85 were balanced CD4/CD8; later expanders leaned CD4+. Contracting CD4+ clones were located mainly in CM and EM, and CD8+ clones in EMRA.

The receptor comes from an adult woman who had mild COVID-19 (a few samples of this study predate the infection). Cell type and time point are not known. J is TRBJ1-2 and V is TRBV15; D ambiguous. The source material was PBMCs or a T cell subset sorted from them (not recorded which). The CDR3, as DNA: TGTGCCACCAGCAGAGATCAAGGCGGCTACACCTTC. This codes for CATSRDQGGYTF.